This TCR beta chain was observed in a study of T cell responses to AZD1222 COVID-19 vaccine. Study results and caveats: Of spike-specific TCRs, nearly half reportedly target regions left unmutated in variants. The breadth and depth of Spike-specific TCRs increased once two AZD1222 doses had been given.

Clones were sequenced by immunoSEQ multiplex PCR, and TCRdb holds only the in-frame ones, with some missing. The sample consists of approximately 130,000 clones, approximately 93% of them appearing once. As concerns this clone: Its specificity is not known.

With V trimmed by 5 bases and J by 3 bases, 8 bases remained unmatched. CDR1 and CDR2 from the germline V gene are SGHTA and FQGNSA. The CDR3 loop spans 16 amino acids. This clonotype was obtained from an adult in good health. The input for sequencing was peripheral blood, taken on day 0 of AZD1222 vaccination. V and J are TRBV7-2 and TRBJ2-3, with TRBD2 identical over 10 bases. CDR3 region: CASSGGGSGRTDTQYF. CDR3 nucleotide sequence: TGTGCCAGCAGCGGCGGCGGTAGCGGGAGGACAGATACGCAGTATTTT.